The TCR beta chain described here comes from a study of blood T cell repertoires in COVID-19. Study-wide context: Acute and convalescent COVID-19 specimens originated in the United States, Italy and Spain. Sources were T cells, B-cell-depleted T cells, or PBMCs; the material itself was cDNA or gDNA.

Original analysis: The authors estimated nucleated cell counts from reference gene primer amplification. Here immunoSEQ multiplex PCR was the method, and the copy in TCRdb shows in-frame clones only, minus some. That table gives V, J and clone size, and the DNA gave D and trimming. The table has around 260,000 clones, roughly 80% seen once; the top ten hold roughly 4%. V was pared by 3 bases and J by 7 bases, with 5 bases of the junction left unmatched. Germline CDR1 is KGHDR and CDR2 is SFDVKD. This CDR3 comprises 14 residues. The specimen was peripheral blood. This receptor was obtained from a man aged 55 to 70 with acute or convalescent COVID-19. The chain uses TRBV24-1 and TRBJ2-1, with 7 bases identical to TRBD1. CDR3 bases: TGTGCCACCAGTGATCAGGGACAGACTAATGAGCAGTTCTTC. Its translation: CATSDQGQTNEQFF.